This T cell receptor beta chain was obtained from a study of T cell repertoires in cytomegalovirus infection. Whole-study context: Newly reported HLA-C-restricted and thoroughly characterized HLA-B-restricted CMV epitopes were employed. CMV infection plus the matching HLA type was flagged by public TCR beta signatures.

Notes on the study in general: CMV-specific TCR beta clonotypes restricted by HLA-C were the ones dominating the ex vivo response.

Note on this clonotype: Its antigen is still unknown. A read error may be the cause here, since a much bigger clone is one base away.

This CDR3 is built from 14 residues. Germline lookup yields CDR1 SGHTA and CDR2 FQGNSA. TCRdb re-called the reads through MiXCR, storing one row per CDR3 protein. The sample lists about 100,000 distinct CDR3 sequences, roughly 39% occurring once. The gene calls are TRBV7-2 and TRBJ1-2; no firm D call. The sequenced sample was CD8+ T cells from cultured PBMCs, obtained from culture after CMV antigen stimulation. The clonotype comes from a human donor in good health (CMV status not recorded). Some clones in this sample may be carry-over from other donors' samples. This CDR3 reads CANSPAISNYGYTF. CDR3 nucleotide sequence: TGTGCCAACAGCCCCGCAATCTCTAACTATGGCTACACCTTC.